The rows below give T cell receptor beta chains drawn from one sample of a study of regulatory T cells in long-lasting Graves disease. From the multiplex PCR reads, TCRdb called clonotypes with MiXCR, one entry per CDR3 protein. In the table there are some 350,000 distinct CDR3 sequences, around 15% of which are singletons. The same sample was also used in a study of T cells in Graves' hyperthyroidism and ophthalmopathy.

The specimen was peripheral blood mononuclear cells (PBMCs), collected at new diagnosis, from a patient treated with antithyroid drugs. These receptors originate from a woman aged 18-29 years with Graves disease. CDR3s include the opening cysteine and the closing phenylalanine or tryptophan. D genes are given only for firm matches. The listing skips clone size in some rows; elsewhere it reads once, few, many or a size class.

j_call	clone_size	cdr3_length	d_call	v_call	cdr3_aa	cdr3_nt
TRBJ2-3	many	13	TRBD2	TRBV12-3/TRBV12-4	CASSEAGGSTQYF	TGTGCCAGCAGTGAAGCGGGGGGGAGTACGCAGTATTTT
TRBJ2-1	many	13	NA	TRBV7-3	CASSSPAGREQFF	TGTGCCAGCAGCTCTCCCGCGGGGCGTGAGCAGTTCTTC
TRBJ1-1	many	14	NA	TRBV6-1	CASRAIIGLTEAFF	TGTGCCAGCAGAGCCATTATCGGACTCACTGAAGCTTTCTTT
TRBJ2-1	many	11	NA	TRBV28	CASEQHNEQFF	TGTGCCAGCGAACAGCACAATGAGCAGTTCTTC
TRBJ2-1	many	15	NA	TRBV2	CASRVAGDFYNEQFF	TGTGCCAGCAGGGTCGCCGGGGATTTTTACAATGAGCAGTTCTTC
TRBJ2-5	NA	12	NA	TRBV3-1	CASSRPTETQYF	TGTGCCAGCAGCCGCCCGACGGAGACCCAGTACTTC
TRBJ2-1	few	14	TRBD2	TRBV9	CASSERGLATEQFF	TGTGCCAGCAGCGAAAGGGGACTAGCAACTGAGCAGTTCTTC
TRBJ2-1	many	15	TRBD2	TRBV27	CASSLTLAGVNEQFF	TGTGCCAGCAGTTTAACACTAGCGGGGGTCAATGAGCAGTTCTTC
TRBJ2-7	many	15	NA	TRBV7-2	CASSLGPALSYEQYF	TGTGCCAGCAGCTTAGGCCCGGCTCTCTCCTACGAGCAGTACTTC
TRBJ2-4	many	14	NA	TRBV5-1	CASSLGLAKNIQYF	TGCGCCAGCAGCTTGGGACTAGCCAAAAACATTCAGTACTTC
TRBJ2-2	many	14	NA	TRBV7-3	CARPDSANTGELFF	TGTGCCAGACCAGACAGCGCGAACACCGGGGAGCTGTTTTTT
TRBJ1-4	few	15	NA	TRBV6-2/TRBV6-3	CASSYGGLSNEKLFF	TGTGCCAGCAGTTACGGGGGGCTCTCTAATGAAAAACTGTTTTTT
TRBJ2-2	NA	14	TRBD1	TRBV7-3	CASSVTGAAGELFF	TGTGCCAGCAGCGTGACAGGGGCCGCCGGGGAGCTGTTTTTT
TRBJ2-7	many	16	NA	TRBV3-1	CASSQGPGWGLYEQYF	TGTGCCAGCAGCCAAGGCCCGGGGTGGGGGCTCTACGAGCAGTACTTC
TRBJ1-5	few	13	NA	TRBV6-1	CASSDDENQPQHF	TGTGCCAGCAGTGATGATGAAAATCAGCCCCAGCATTTT
TRBJ2-2	NA	15	NA	TRBV18	CASSRGGGGTGERFF	TGTGCCAGCTCACGAGGGGGAGGCGGCACCGGGGAGCGGTTTTTT
TRBJ1-1	many	16	TRBD1	TRBV5-1	CASSQNPGQGVTEAFF	TGCGCCAGCAGTCAAAATCCGGGACAGGGTGTTACTGAAGCTTTCTTT
TRBJ2-5	many	18	TRBD2	TRBV24-1	CATSGHGPAGDGGETQYF	TGTGCCACCAGTGGCCACGGACCAGCGGGGGATGGAGGAGAGACCCAGTACTTC
TRBJ2-2	NA	14	NA	TRBV5-1	CASSLSSPTGELFF	TGCGCCAGCAGCTTAAGTTCCCCCACCGGGGAGCTGTTTTTT
TRBJ2-4	few	23	TRBD1	TRBV6-2/TRBV6-3	CASSYAFAGTGLSLLRAKNIQYF	TGTGCCAGCAGTTACGCCTTTGCCGGGACAGGGTTAAGCCTCCTAAGGGCCAAAAACATTCAGTACTTC
TRBJ2-3	few	13	TRBD1	TRBV29-1	CSGDSSSTDTQYF	TGCAGCGGGGACAGCTCTAGCACAGATACGCAGTATTTT
TRBJ2-5	many	15	TRBD2	TRBV7-2	CASSSGLAGRETQYF	TGTGCCAGCAGCTCGGGACTAGCGGGGAGAGAGACCCAGTACTTC